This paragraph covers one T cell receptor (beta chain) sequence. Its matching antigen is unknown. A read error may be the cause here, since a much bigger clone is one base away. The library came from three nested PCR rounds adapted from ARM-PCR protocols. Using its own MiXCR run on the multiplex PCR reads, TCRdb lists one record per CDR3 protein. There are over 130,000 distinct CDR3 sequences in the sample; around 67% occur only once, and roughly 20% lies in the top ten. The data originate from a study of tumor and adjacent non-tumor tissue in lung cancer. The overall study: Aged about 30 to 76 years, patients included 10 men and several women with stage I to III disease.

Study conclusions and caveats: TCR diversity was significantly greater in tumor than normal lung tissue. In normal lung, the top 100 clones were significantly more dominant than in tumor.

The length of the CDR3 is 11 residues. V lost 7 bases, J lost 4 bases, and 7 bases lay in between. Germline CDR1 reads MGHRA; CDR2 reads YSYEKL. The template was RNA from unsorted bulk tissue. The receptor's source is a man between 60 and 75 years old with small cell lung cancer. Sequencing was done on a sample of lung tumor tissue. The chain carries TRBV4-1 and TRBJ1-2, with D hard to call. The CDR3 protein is CASIQAYGYTF. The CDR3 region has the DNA TGCGCCAGCATCCAGGCCTATGGCTACACCTTC.